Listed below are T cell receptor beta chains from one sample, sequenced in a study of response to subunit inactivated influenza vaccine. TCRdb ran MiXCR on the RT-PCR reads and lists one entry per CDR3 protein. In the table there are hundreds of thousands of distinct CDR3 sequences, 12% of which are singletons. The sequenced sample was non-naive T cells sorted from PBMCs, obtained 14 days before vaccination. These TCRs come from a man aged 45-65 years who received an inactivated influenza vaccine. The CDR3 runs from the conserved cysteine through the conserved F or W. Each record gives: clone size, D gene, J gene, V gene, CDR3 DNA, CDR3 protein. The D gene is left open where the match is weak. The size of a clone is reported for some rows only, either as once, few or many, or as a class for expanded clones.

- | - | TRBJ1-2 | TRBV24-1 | TGTGCCACCAGTGATCCCAGAGGTGGCTACACCTTC | CATSDPRGGYTF
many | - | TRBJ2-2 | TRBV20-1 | TGCAGTGCTTCCACTCCACCAAGCGGGGAGCTGTTTTTT | CSASTPPSGELFF
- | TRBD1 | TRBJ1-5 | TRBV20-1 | TGCTGCGCTAGAGAGATCGGACAGGGGGCCCTTCAGCCCCAGCATTTT | CCAREIGQGALQPQHF
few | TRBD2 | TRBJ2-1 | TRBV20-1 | TGCAGTGCTAGAGGGGATACGAGCGGGAGGGCCCGCGAGCAGTTCTTC | CSARGDTSGRAREQFF
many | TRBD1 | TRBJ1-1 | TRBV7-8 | TGTGCCAGCAGCTTAGCAGGACAGGTTAACACTGAAGCTTTCTTT | CASSLAGQVNTEAFF
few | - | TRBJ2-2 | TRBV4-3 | TGCGCCAGCAGCCAAATGAGGGGAACCGGGGAGCTGTTTTTT | CASSQMRGTGELFF
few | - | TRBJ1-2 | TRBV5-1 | TGCGCCAGCAGCAGAACCGGGGACCATTCTCCCTTTTATGGCTACACCTTC | CASSRTGDHSPFYGYTF
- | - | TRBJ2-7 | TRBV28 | TGTGCCAGCAGTTTAGGAACAGGACTCAGCTCCTACGAGCAGTACTTC | CASSLGTGLSSYEQYF
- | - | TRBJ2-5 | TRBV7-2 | TGTGCCAGCAGCACCCGACCGAGCCTGAAAGAGACCCAGTACTTC | CASSTRPSLKETQYF
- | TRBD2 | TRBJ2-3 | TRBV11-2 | TGTGCCAGCAGCTCCCTAGCGGGAGCGTTGGGTACAGATACGCAGTATTTT | CASSSLAGALGTDTQYF
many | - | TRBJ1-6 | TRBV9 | TGTGCCAGCAGCGTAGAACCAGGGTGGAATTCACCCCTCCACTTT | CASSVEPGWNSPLHF
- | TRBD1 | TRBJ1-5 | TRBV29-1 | TGCAGCGTGTCCGGGACAGGGAGAGGTCAGCCCCAGCATTTT | CSVSGTGRGQPQHF
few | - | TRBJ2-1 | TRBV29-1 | TGCAGCGTTTTAAGTTTGAATGAGCAGTTCTTC | CSVLSLNEQFF
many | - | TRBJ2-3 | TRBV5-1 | TGCGCCAGCAGCGAGGCCGGGCCGTTGAGCACAGATACGCAGTATTTT | CASSEAGPLSTDTQYF
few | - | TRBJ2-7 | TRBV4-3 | TGCGCCAGCAGCCACCCCCAGGGCCGCCAGATCTACGAGCAGTACTTC | CASSHPQGRQIYEQYF
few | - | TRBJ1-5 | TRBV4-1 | TGCGCCAGCAGCCAAGTATGGGTTCAGCCCCAGCATTTT | CASSQVWVQPQHF
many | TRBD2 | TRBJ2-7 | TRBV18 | TGTGCCAGCTCACCAGGTAGCGGGAGCTACGAGCAGTACTTC | CASSPGSGSYEQYF
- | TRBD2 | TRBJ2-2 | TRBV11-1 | TGTGCCAGCAGCTTAGTTTCACTAGCGGGAGTCGGGCTAAACACCGGGGAGCTGTTTTTT | CASSLVSLAGVGLNTGELFF
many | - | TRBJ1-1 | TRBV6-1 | TGTGCCAGCAGCGACAGACCGGGCGGGGCCACTGAAGCTTTCTTT | CASSDRPGGATEAFF
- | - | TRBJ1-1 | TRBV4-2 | TGTGCCAGCAGCCAAAGGGGCCGACAGGCAATTGAAGCTTTCTTT | CASSQRGRQAIEAFF
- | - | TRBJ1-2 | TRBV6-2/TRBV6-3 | TGTGCCAGCAGTTACTCGGCTCGTAGCTCCCTAGGCTACACCTTC | CASSYSARSSLGYTF
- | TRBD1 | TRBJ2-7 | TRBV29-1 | TGCAGCGTTGAAGATCTAGGGGCAGGGGGATACGAGCAGTACTTC | CSVEDLGAGGYEQYF
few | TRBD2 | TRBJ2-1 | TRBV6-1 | TGTGCCAGCAGTCAAGGGACTACCTACAATGAGCAGTTCTTC | CASSQGTTYNEQFF
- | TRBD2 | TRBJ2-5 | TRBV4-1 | TGCGCCAGCAGCCAAGTACTAGCGGGGGGGGAGACCCAGTACTTC | CASSQVLAGGETQYF
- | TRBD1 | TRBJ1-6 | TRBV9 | TGTGCCAGCAGCGTTACTGCGACAGGGGGTTCACCCCTCCACTTT | CASSVTATGGSPLHF
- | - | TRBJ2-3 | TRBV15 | TGTGCCACCAGCGTCAGCCGGGGCCACACAGATACGCAGTATTTT | CATSVSRGHTDTQYF
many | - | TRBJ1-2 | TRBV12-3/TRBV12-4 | TGTGCCAGCAGTCGCCGGGGGGGCGACCATGGCTACACCTTC | CASSRRGGDHGYTF
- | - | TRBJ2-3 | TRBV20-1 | TGCAGTGTCCAGGGGGGGCACACAGATACGCAGTATTTT | CSVQGGHTDTQYF
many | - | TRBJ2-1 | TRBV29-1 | TGCAGCGTTGCGGGCAGGCCGAGCTCCTACAATGAGCAGTTCTTC | CSVAGRPSSYNEQFF
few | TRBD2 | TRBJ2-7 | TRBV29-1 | TGCAGCGTTGCCGGGGGGGGAAACTCCTACGAGCAGTACTTC | CSVAGGGNSYEQYF
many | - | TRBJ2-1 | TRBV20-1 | TGCAGTGCTAGAGATTCCTTTCAAAACAATGAGCAGTTCTTC | CSARDSFQNNEQFF
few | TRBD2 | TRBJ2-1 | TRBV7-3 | TGTGCCAGCAGCCCCCCGTTTGGTAGCGGGACCCCGGATGAGCAGTTCTTC | CASSPPFGSGTPDEQFF